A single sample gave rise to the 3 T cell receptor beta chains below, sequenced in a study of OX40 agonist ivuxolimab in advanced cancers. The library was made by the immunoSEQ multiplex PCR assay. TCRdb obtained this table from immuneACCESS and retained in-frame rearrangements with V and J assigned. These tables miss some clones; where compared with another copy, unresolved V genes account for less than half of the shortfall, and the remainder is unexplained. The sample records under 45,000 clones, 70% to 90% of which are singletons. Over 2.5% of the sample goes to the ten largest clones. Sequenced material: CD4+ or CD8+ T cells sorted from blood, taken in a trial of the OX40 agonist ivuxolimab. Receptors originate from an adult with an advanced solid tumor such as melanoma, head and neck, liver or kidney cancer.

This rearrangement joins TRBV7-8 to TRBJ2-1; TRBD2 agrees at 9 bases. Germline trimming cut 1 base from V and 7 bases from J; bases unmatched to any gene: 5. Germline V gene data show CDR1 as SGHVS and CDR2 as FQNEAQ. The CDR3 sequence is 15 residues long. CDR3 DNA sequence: TGTGCCAGCAGCTTAGGGAGCGGGAGGTTAAATGAGCAGTTCTTC. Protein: CASSLGSGRLNEQFF.

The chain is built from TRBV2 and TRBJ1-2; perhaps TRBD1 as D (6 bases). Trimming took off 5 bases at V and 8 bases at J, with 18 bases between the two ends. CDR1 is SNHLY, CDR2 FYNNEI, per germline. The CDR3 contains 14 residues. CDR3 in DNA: TGTGCCAGCAGTCCCTGGACAGTGTCGGACGGCTACACCTTC. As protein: CASSPWTVSDGYTF.

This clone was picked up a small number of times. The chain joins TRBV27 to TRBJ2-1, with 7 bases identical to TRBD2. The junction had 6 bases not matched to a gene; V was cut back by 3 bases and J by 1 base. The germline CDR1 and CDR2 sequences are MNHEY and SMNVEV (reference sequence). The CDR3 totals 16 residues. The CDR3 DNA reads TGTGCCAGCAGTTTTGGCGGGAGTGGTTCCTACAATGAGCAGTTCTTC. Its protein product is CASSFGGSGSYNEQFF.